The sequence of this T cell receptor beta chain was determined in a study of cytomegalovirus exposure and HLA in healthy donors. Germline CDR1 MNHEY, CDR2 SMNVEV (reference sequence). V was shortened by 5 bases and J by 8 bases, with 13 bases between the two germline ends. The CDR3 is made up of 13 amino acids. Study outcomes and limitations: Sequencing artifact likely explains a cluster of highly shared sequence variants. Trimming of TCR beta V- and J-genes showed a link, identified in a later analysis, to a missense DCLRE1C variant. A later examination showed that TCR association rates differed by HLA locus, with DRB1 most and HLA-C fewest.

Details on this clone: Its antigen is not identified.

The study ran its PCR with 60 Vbeta and 13 Jbeta primers. The repertoire was sequenced with immunoSEQ multiplex PCR; TCRdb's copy has only in-frame clones and lacks some. The data contain roughly 160,000 clones, approximately 73% of them singletons. The sequence was collected from a woman between 18 and 29 years old in good health and CMV-seropositive. The chain is built from TRBV27 and TRBJ2-4, with D perhaps matching TRBD2 (6 bases). Material for sequencing was PBMCs. This chain's CDR3 is CASSREGRYIQYF. The CDR3 DNA reads as TGTGCCAGCAGTCGAGAGGGGAGGTACATTCAGTACTTC.